This TCR beta chain stems from a study of cytomegalovirus exposure and HLA in healthy donors. A remark on this clone: At one end, the junction sequence differs from germline, possibly due to a read error.

Researchers ran the PCR with 60 Vbeta and 13 Jbeta primers. Data came from immunoSEQ multiplex PCR; TCRdb stores just in-frame clones and leaves some out. The table has under 170,000 clones, about 76% seen once. CDR3 length: 13 amino acids. Germline V gene sequence: CDR1 MNHNS, CDR2 SASEGT. The receptor's source is a human donor in good health. The sample comprised PBMCs. The rearrangement uses TRBV6-1 and TRBJ1-1; 9 bases match TRBD1. In nucleotides, the CDR3 is TGTGCCGGCAGCAACAGGGGGCTCACTGAAGCTTTCTTT. It is translated as CAGSNRGLTEAFF.